The 11 T cell receptor beta chains listed next were all sequenced from one sample in a study of vaccination and CD4 T cells after COVID-19. Sequence data for DNA of cultured CD4+ T cells were generated by the Oncomine TCR Beta short-read assay. TCRdb passed the PCR reads through MiXCR, listing each CDR3 protein once. This table holds about 20,000 distinct CDR3 sequences, just under 55% found once. Noted treatment: approximately 10-day PBMC culture with coronavirus spike peptide pools or control peptides (ViraFEST assay). Antigens of these TCRs are unknown. The sequencing input was CD4+ T cells from blood, cultured in vitro. These receptor sequences come from a human donor who had recovered from COVID-19.

The chain employs TRBV20-1 and TRBJ2-5; no firm D call. This CDR3 has 12 amino acids. Germline CDR1 is DFQATT and CDR2 is SNEGSKA (reference sequence). V was pared by 0 bases and J by 5 bases, with 7 bases between. The CDR3 reads CSARDLGETQYF. In DNA, the CDR3 is TGCAGTGCTAGAGATCTCGGTGAGACCCAGTACTTC.

This clonotype came up once. The V and J genes are TRBV4-1 and TRBJ1-6; 7 bases align to TRBD1. The CDR3 runs 19 residues. Germline V gives CDR1 MGHRA, CDR2 YSYEKL. V was clipped by 1 base and J by 5 bases; unmatched bases: 14. CDR3 protein: CASSQVGARGRMNNSPLHF. The CDR3 DNA follows: TGCGCCAGCAGCCAAGTTGGGGCAAGGGGGCGAATGAATAATTCACCCCTCCACTTT.

The chain is built from TRBV19 and TRBJ1-5, with D possibly matching TRBD1 (5 bases). Germline V lookup: CDR1 LNHDA, CDR2 SQIVND (reference sequence). V was shortened by 1 base and J by 6 bases, with 13 bases between the two germline ends. This CDR3 has 15 residues. The CDR3 loop is CASSIAGERVQPQHF. CDR3 DNA: TGTGCCAGTAGTATAGCGGGGGAGAGGGTTCAGCCCCAGCATTTT.

The V and J genes are TRBV15 and TRBJ2-7; no definite D call. V was shortened by 0 bases and J by 4 bases, with 19 bases between the two germline ends. CDR3 size: 17 residues. CDR1 is LNHNV, CDR2 YYDKDF, per germline (reference sequence). Here the CDR3 reads CATSRDATRVGYYEQYF. The CDR3 coding sequence is TGTGCCACCAGCAGAGATGCCACAAGGGTTGGGTATTACGAGCAGTACTTC.

This chain uses TRBV20-1 with TRBJ2-1; weak D call: TRBD2 (6 bases). Germline V gene lookup returns CDR1 DFQATT and CDR2 SNEGSKA (reference sequence). V lost 3 bases and J lost 1, with 16 bases in between. CDR3 size: 16 residues. For the CDR3, the DNA is TGCAGTGCTAGCGGGATTAGCGGACTGTCCTACAATGAGCAGTTCTTC. It is translated as CSASGISGLSYNEQFF.

The table lists this clonotype with a count of one. At one end, the junction sequence differs from germline, possibly due to a read error. The rearrangement links TRBV19 to TRBJ1-6; D ambiguous. Germline V gene lookup returns CDR1 LNHDA and CDR2 SQIVND (reference sequence). The CDR3 length is 15 residues. CDR3 residues: CASSITALSNSPLHF. The CDR3 nucleotides are TGTGCCAGTAGTATTACAGCTCTAAGTAATTCGCCCCTCCACTTT.

This chain connects TRBV5-4 to TRBJ1-2, with 7 nucleotides matching TRBD1. Germline lookup yields CDR1 SGHNT and CDR2 YYREEE (reference sequence). The CDR3 has 14 residues. V was pared by 0 bases and J by 5 bases, with 4 bases of the junction left unmatched. CDR3 DNA sequence: TGTGCCAGCAGCTTGGCCGGACAGGCGTATGGCTACACCTTC. This gives the protein CASSLAGQAYGYTF.

Regarding this clonotype: At one of its ends the junction is not consistent with the germline gene, which may arise from a read error. The gene calls are TRBV7-2 and TRBJ1-5; 8 bases agree with TRBD1. The CDR3 runs 13 residues. Germline V gene lookup returns CDR1 SGHTA and CDR2 FQGNSA. The DNA for the CDR3 is TGTGCCGGCAGCTCGCAGGGGGCCCAGCCCCAGCATTTT. It encodes CAGSSQGAQPQHF.

This clonotype was observed a handful of times. CDR3 protein: CATNTEAYQPQHF. CDR3 nucleotides: TGTGCCACCAATACGGAGGCCTATCAGCCCCAGCATTTT. The chain joins TRBV10-3 to TRBJ1-5; no definite D call. CDR1 and CDR2 (germline): ENHRY, SYGVKD. CDR3 length equals 13 residues. Trimming shortened V by 10 bases and J by 5 bases, and 15 bases separated the two germline ends.

V usage is TRBV7-2 and J usage is TRBJ1-1; 7 nucleotides agree with TRBD1. Germline CDR1 reads SGHTA; CDR2 reads FQGNSA. The CDR3 contains 17 residues. With V trimmed by 5 bases and J by 11 bases, 23 bases remained unmatched. The CDR3 DNA follows: TGTGCCAGCAGCCTCTCCGGAACCGGAAGGGGGCAGGGAGTTGCTTTCTTT. Its translation: CASSLSGTGRGQGVAFF. The full variable domain, completed using reference TRBV7-2 and TRBJ1-1, is GAGVSQSPSNKVTEKGKDVELRCDPISGHTALYWYRQSLGQGLEFLIYFQGNSAPDKSGLPSDRFSAERTGGSVSTLTIQRTQQEDSAVYLCASSLSGTGRGQGVAFFGQGTRLTVV.

This rearrangement joins TRBV11-3 to TRBJ2-1; 11 bases agree with TRBD2. The CDR3 runs 17 residues. Trimming at V came to 3 bases and at J to 9 bases, leaving 13 bases not matched to a gene. Germline V gives CDR1 SGHNT, CDR2 YENEEA. Written as DNA, the CDR3 is TGTGCCAGCAGCTTGCCTAAGGGTCCTAGCGGGGGGTCTGAGCAGTTCTTC. It is translated as CASSLPKGPSGGSEQFF. The variable domain in full, completed from reference TRBV11-3 and TRBJ2-1, reads EAGVVQSPRYKIIEKKQPVAFWCNPISGHNTLYWYLQNLGQGPELLIRYENEEAVDDSQLPKDRFSAERLKGVDSTLKIQPAELGDSAVYLCASSLPKGPSGGSEQFFGPGTRLTVL.